Each of the 8 T cell receptor beta chains below was sequenced from the same sample in a study of CD8 T cells in ankylosing spondylitis. A single record per CDR3 protein comes from TCRdb applying MiXCR to the 5' RACE reads. This repertoire shows 250,000 or so distinct CDR3 sequences, roughly a quarter found once; its top ten account for around 0.58%. The material sequenced was blood, either unsorted or a sorted T cell fraction (not recorded which). All receptors derive from a male donor with ankylosing spondylitis or in good health (not recorded which).

This clonotype was recorded many times. The chain uses TRBV10-1 and TRBJ1-2; 7 nucleotides line up with TRBD1. The length of the CDR3 is 15 residues. Trimming took 0 bases from V and 4 from J; bases not matched to a gene: 5. The germline CDR1 and CDR2 sequences are WNHNN and SYGVQD (reference sequence). Here the CDR3 DNA reads TGCGCCAGCAGTGAGTCAGGGGGACAGAGCTATGGCTACACCTTC. It specifies CASSESGGQSYGYTF.

This clonotype was counted ten times or more. The chain combines TRBV12-3 or TRBV12-4 with TRBJ2-2; D perhaps matches TRBD1 (6 bases). Trimming took off 3 bases at V and 2 bases at J, with 10 bases between the two ends. The CDR3 contains 15 residues. CDR3 residues: CASSFRDTNTGELFF. The CDR3 nucleotides read TGTGCCAGCAGTTTTCGGGACACCAACACCGGGGAGCTGTTTTTT.

This clonotype was counted many times. The chain has TRBV5-6 and TRBJ2-5; 8 bases match TRBD2. Per germline, CDR1 SGHDT and CDR2 YYEEEE. CDR3 length: 13 amino acids. J lost 4 bases, V lost 4 bases, and 3 bases had no gene match. The CDR3 DNA reads TGTGCCAGCAGCCCGCGGGGGGTAGAGACCCAGTACTTC. Encoded protein: CASSPRGVETQYF.

In this sample, this clonotype turned up a few times. The chain employs TRBV20-1 and TRBJ1-6; D possibly corresponds to TRBD1 (5 bases). CDR1 and CDR2 (germline): DFQATT, SNEGSKA (reference sequence). This CDR3 has 13 residues. This CDR3 is CSAATDYNSPLHF. The CDR3 bases are TGCAGCGCCGCGACAGATTATAATTCACCCCTCCACTTT.

This clonotype was seen repeatedly, ten times or more. This sequence joins TRBV12-3 or TRBV12-4 and TRBJ2-5; D perhaps matches TRBD1 (6 bases). The CDR3 has 13 amino acids. V was shortened by 8 bases and J by 5 bases, with 15 bases between the two germline ends. The CDR3 DNA reads TGTGCCAGCGGTGTTAACCAGGGGGAGACCCAGTACTTC. It yields the protein CASGVNQGETQYF.

This rearrangement joins TRBV20-1 to TRBJ2-3; 12 nucleotides match TRBD2. CDR1 is DFQATT, CDR2 SNEGSKA, per germline (reference sequence). The CDR3 is 16 amino acids. V was clipped by 5 bases and J by 6 bases; unmatched bases: 12. CDR3 nucleotide sequence: TGCAGTGCTCCGCCACTAGCGGGGGGCCTCAGGGATACGCAGTATTTT. This codes for CSAPPLAGGLRDTQYF.

This clonotype was observed a handful of times. The rearrangement joins TRBV20-1 to TRBJ2-3, with D perhaps being TRBD1 or TRBD2 (6 bases each). The CDR3 covers 15 residues. In germline, CDR1 is DFQATT, CDR2 SNEGSKA (reference sequence). The germline V and J ends were trimmed by 3 bases and 1 base, with 14 bases remaining between them. In nucleotides, the CDR3 is TGCAGTGCTAGTGACGGGGGCCGGGGCACAGATACGCAGTATTTT. Translated: CSASDGGRGTDTQYF.

This clonotype was recorded many times. J is TRBJ2-3 and V is TRBV11-2; tentatively, D is TRBD1 or TRBD2 (7 bases each). With 4 bases removed from V and 3 bases from J, the gap between germline ends came to 17 bases. There are 16 residues in the CDR3. Per germline, CDR1 SGHAT and CDR2 FQNNGV. DNA of the CDR3: TGTGCCAGCAGCTCTAGCGGAGGGGGCGGGACAGATACGCAGTATTTT. Protein sequence: CASSSSGGGGTDTQYF.